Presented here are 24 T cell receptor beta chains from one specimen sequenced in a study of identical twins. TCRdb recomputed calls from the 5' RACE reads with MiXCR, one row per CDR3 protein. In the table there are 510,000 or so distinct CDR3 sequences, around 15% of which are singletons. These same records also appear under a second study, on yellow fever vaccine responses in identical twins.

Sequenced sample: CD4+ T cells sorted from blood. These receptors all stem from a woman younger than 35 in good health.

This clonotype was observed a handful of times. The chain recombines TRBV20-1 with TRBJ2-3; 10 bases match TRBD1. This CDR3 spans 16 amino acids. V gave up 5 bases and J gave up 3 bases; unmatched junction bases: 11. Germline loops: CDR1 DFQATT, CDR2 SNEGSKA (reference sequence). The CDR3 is CSAFYPGQGTTDTQYF. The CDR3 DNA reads TGCAGTGCTTTTTACCCGGGACAGGGGACGACAGATACGCAGTATTTT.

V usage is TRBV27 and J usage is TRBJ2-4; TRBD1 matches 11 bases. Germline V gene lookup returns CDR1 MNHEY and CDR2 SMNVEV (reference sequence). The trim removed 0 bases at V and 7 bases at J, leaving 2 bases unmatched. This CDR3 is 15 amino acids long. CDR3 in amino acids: CASSLSWDRGNIQYF. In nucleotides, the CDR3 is TGTGCCAGCAGTTTATCCTGGGACAGGGGGAACATTCAGTACTTC.

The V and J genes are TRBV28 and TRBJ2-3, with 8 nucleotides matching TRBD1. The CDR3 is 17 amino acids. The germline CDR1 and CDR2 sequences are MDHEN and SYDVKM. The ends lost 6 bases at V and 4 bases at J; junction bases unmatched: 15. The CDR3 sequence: CASRAPLGRGRADTQYF. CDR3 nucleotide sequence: TGTGCCAGCAGAGCCCCCTTAGGCAGGGGGCGGGCAGATACGCAGTATTTT.

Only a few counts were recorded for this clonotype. The CDR3 coding sequence is TGTGCCAGCAGTTACCACGGGACAGCCGAAGGGTCACCCCTCCACTTT. Translating gives CASSYHGTAEGSPLHF. The rearrangement links TRBV6-2 or TRBV6-3 to TRBJ1-6, with 7 bases aligning to TRBD1. CDR1 MNHEY and CDR2 SVGEGT come from the germline V gene. After removal of 2 bases from V and 10 bases from J, the junction contained 11 bases not matched to a gene. This CDR3 is 16 amino acids long.

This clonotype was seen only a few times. CDR3 DNA: TGCGCCAGCAGCCTCCGCGATGGGGGATACAATGAGCAGTTCTTC. The encoded protein is CASSLRDGGYNEQFF. V and J are TRBV5-1 and TRBJ2-1, with D perhaps assigned TRBD1 or TRBD2 (5 bases each). V was pared by 4 bases and J by 4 bases, with 15 bases between. Germline V lookup: CDR1 SGHRS, CDR2 YFSETQ. This CDR3 spans 15 amino acids.

This CDR3 is CASSLEGVWTEAFF. In DNA, the CDR3 is TGTGCCAGCAGCTTAGAGGGGGTATGGACTGAAGCTTTCTTT. The chain carries TRBV7-2 and TRBJ1-1; tentatively, D is TRBD1 (6 bases). CDR3 length: 14 amino acids. CDR1 and CDR2 from the germline V gene are SGHTA and FQGNSA. V was pared by 1 base and J by 5 bases, with 11 bases between. Filled out from reference TRBV7-2 and TRBJ1-1, the complete variable domain reads GAGVSQSPSNKVTEKGKDVELRCDPISGHTALYWYRQSLGQGLEFLIYFQGNSAPDKSGLPSDRFSAERTGGSVSTLTIQRTQQEDSAVYLCASSLEGVWTEAFFGQGTRLTVV.

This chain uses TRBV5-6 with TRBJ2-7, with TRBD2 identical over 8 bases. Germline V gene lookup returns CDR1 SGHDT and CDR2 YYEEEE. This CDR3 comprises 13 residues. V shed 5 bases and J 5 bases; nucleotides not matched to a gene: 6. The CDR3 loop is CASRFLAGDEQYF. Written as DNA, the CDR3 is TGTGCCAGCAGGTTCCTAGCGGGTGACGAGCAGTACTTC.

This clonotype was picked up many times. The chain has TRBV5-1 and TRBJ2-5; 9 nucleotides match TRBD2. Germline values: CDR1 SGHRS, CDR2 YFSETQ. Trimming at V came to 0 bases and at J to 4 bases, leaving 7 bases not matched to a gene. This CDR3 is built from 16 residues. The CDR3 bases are TGCGCCAGCAGCTTGGGCTCTAGCGGGAACGTAGAGACCCAGTACTTC. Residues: CASSLGSSGNVETQYF.

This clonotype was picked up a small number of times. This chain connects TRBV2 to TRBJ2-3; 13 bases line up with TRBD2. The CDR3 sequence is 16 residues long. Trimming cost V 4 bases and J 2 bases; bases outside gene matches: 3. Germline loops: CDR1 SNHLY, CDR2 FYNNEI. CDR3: CASSALAGGATDTQYF. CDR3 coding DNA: TGTGCCAGCAGTGCACTAGCGGGAGGGGCCACAGATACGCAGTATTTT.

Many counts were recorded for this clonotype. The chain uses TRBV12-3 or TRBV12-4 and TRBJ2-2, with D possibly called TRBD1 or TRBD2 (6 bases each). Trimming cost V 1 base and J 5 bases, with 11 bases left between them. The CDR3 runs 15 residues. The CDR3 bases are TGTGCCAGCAGTTTAGGGGGGGCGAGTACCGGGGAGCTGTTTTTT. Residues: CASSLGGASTGELFF.

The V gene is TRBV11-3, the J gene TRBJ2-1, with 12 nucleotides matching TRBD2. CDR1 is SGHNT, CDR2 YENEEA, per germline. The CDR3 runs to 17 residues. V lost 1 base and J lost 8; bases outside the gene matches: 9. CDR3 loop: CASSLGATSGSLHEQFF. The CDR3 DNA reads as TGTGCCAGCAGCTTAGGGGCGACTAGCGGGAGTCTCCATGAGCAGTTCTTC.

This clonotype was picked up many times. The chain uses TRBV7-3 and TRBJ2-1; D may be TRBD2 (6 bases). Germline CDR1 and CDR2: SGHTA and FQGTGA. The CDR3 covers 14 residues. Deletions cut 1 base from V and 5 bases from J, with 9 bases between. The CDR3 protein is CASSLMAGNNEQFF. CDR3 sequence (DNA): TGTGCCAGCAGCTTAATGGCGGGGAACAATGAGCAGTTCTTC.

This CDR3 reads CASSGTGAADITGELFF. The CDR3 nucleotides read TGTGCCAGCAGTGGGACAGGTGCAGCGGATATCACCGGGGAGCTGTTTTTT. The J gene is TRBJ2-2, the V gene TRBV28; TRBD1 matches at 8 bases. Germline V CDR1 and CDR2: MDHEN, SYDVKM. V lost 5 bases, J lost 4 bases, and 12 bases stayed unmatched. The CDR3 contains 17 residues.

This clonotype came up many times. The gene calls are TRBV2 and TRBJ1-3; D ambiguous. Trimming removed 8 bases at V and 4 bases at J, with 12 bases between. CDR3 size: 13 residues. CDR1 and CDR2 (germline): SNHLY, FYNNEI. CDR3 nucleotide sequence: TGTGCCAGCGAGAATTCGGGAGGAAACACCATATATTTT. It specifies CASENSGGNTIYF.

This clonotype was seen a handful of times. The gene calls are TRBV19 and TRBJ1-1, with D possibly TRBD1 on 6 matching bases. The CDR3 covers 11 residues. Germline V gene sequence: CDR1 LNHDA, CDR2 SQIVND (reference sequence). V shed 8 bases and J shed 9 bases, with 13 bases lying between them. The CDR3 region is CASWAGVKAFF. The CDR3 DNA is TGTGCCAGTTGGGCAGGGGTTAAAGCTTTCTTT.

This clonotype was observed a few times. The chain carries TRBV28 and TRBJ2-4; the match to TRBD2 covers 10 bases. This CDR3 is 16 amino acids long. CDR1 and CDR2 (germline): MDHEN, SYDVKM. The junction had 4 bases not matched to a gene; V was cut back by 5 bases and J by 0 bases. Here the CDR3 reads CASSPWTSGAKNIQYF. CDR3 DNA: TGTGCCAGCAGTCCGTGGACTAGCGGAGCCAAAAACATTCAGTACTTC.

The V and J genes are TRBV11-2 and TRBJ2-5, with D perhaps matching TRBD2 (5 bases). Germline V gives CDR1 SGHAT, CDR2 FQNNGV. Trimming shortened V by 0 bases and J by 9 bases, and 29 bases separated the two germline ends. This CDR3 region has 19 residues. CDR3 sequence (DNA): TGTGCCAGCAGCTTAGATACGCCCGCCAGCGTTACCCTCCCGAGGGCCCAGTACTTC. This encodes CASSLDTPASVTLPRAQYF. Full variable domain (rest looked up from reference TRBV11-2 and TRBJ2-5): EAGVAQSPRYKIIEKRQSVAFWCNPISGHATLYWYQQILGQGPKLLIQFQNNGVVDDSQLPKDRFSAERLKGVDSTLKIQPAKLEDSAVYLCASSLDTPASVTLPRAQYFGPGTRLLVL.

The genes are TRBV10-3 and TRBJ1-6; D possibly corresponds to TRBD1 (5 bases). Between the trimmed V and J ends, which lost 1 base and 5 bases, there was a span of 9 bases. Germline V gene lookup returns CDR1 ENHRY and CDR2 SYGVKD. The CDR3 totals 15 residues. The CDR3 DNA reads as TGTGCCATCAGTGAGTTGGGACTTGATAATTCACCCCTCCACTTT. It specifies CAISELGLDNSPLHF.

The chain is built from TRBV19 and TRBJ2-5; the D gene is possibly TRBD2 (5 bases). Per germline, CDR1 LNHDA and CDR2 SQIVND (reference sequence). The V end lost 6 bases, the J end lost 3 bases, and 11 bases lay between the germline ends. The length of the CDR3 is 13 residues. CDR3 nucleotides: TGTGCCAGTAGCATTGGAGGCGAAGAGACCCAGTACTTC. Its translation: CASSIGGEETQYF.

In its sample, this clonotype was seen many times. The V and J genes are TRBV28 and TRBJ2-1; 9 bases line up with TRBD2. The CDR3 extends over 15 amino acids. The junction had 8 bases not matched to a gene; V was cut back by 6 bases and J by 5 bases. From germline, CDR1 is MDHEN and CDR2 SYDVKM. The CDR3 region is CASSHRLAAHNEQFF. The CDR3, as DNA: TGTGCCAGCAGCCATCGACTAGCGGCCCACAATGAGCAGTTCTTC.

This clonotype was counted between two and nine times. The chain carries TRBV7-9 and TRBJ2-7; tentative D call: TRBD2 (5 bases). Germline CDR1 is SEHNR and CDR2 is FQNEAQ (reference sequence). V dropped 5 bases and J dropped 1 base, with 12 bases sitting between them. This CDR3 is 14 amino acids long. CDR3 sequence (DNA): TGTGCCAGCAGCGTGAGGGATCCTTCCTACGAGCAGTACTTC. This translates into CASSVRDPSYEQYF.

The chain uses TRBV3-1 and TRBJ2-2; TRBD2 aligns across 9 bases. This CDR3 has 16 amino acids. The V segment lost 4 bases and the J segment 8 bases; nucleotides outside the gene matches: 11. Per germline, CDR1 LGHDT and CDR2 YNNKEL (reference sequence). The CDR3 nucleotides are TGTGCCAGCAGCCTCAGACTAGCGGCTTCCGGGGGGGAGCTGTTTTTT. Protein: CASSLRLAASGGELFF.

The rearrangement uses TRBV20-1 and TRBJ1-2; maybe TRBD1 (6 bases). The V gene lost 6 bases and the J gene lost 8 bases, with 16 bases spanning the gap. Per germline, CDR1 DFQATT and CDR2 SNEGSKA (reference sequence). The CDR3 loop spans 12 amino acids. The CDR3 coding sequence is TGCAGTGCCAGTTCAGGGGCGCAGGGCTACACCTTC. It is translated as CSASSGAQGYTF.

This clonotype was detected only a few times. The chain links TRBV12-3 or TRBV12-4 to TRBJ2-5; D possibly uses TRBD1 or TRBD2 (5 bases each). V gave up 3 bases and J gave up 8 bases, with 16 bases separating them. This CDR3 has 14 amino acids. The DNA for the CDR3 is TGTGCCAGCAGTTTTAGGTCTAGAGGGGATACCCAGTACTTC. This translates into CASSFRSRGDTQYF.